Shown below are 7 T cell receptor beta chains from a single sample sequenced in a study of vaccination effects on CD4 cells after COVID-19. Method: immunoSEQ multiplex PCR; TCRdb's copy keeps in-frame clones and lacks some. The sample contains just over 20,000 clones, 70% of which appear only once. Sequencing followed a ViraFEST assay step that expanded antigen-specific CD4+ T cells with viral peptide pools. Having been cultured for around ten days, the cells underwent CD4+ T cell isolation. For these receptors, no antigen is known. The sequencing here drew on CD4+ T cells from PBMCs cultured with HCoV-229E spike peptides, taken before COVID-19 vaccination. The receptors come from a human donor who received a COVID-19 vaccine.

This chain joins TRBV19 and TRBJ2-2, with 14 bases lining up with TRBD2. After removal of 8 bases from V and 4 bases from J, the junction contained 9 bases not matched to a gene. Per the germline V gene, CDR1 is LNHDA and CDR2 is SQIVND (reference sequence). The CDR3 length is 17 residues. The CDR3 DNA reads as TGTGCCAGTGGGACTAGCGGGGGCGCCGTGGGCACCGGGGAGCTGTTTTTT. This gives the protein CASGTSGGAVGTGELFF. The full variable domain, completed using reference TRBV19 and TRBJ2-2, is DGGITQSPKYLFRKEGQNVTLSCEQNLNHDAMYWYRQDPGQGLRLIYYSQIVNDFQKGDIAEGYSVSREKKESFPLTVTSAQKNPTAFYLCASGTSGGAVGTGELFFGEGSRLTVL.

The CDR3 coding sequence is TGTGCCAGCAGCCAAGATGGCTGGGGATCGGGGGAGCTGTTTTTT. This translates into CASSQDGWGSGELFF. V is TRBV3-1 (or the pseudogene TRBV3-2) and J is TRBJ2-2, with no clear D. CDR1 is LGHDT, CDR2 YNNKEL, per germline (reference sequence). This CDR3 has 15 amino acids. Between the trimmed V and J ends, which lost 0 bases and 8 bases, there was a span of 13 bases.

This clone is classed as medium-sized. The rearrangement uses TRBV5-1 and TRBJ2-3; 9 bases map to TRBD2. J gave up 2 bases and V 0 bases, and 1 base lay outside the gene matches. Germline CDR1 SGHRS, CDR2 YFSETQ. CDR3 size: 15 residues. CDR3: CASSLGGRVTDTQYF. The CDR3 nucleotides are TGCGCCAGCAGCTTGGGCGGGAGGGTCACAGATACGCAGTATTTT.

This clone was seen a handful of times. This rearrangement joins TRBV10-1 to TRBJ1-1; no clear D gene. This CDR3 has 15 amino acids. CDR1 is WNHNN, CDR2 SYGVQD, per germline (reference sequence). With 0 bases removed from V and 0 bases from J, the gap between germline ends came to 8 bases. The CDR3 protein is CASSESRRMNTEAFF. The CDR3 region has the DNA TGCGCCAGCAGTGAGTCGCGGCGGATGAACACTGAAGCTTTCTTT.

This chain connects TRBV28 to TRBJ2-5, with TRBD1 matching over 10 bases. V shed 3 bases and J 3 bases; nucleotides not matched to a gene: 13. There are 18 residues in the CDR3. The V gene's germline CDR1 is MDHEN and CDR2 SYDVKM. The CDR3 is CASSFTGRWGTGEETQYF. As DNA, the CDR3 is TGTGCCAGCAGTTTCACGGGGCGTTGGGGGACAGGGGAAGAGACCCAGTACTTC. The full variable domain, completed using reference TRBV28 and TRBJ2-5, is DVKVTQSSRYLVKRTGEKVFLECVQDMDHENMFWYRQDPGLGLRLIYFSYDVKMKEKGDIPEGYSVSREKKERFSLILESASTNQTSMYLCASSFTGRWGTGEETQYFGPGTRLLVL.

V gene TRBV2 combines with J gene TRBJ1-2, with a weak D call TRBD1 (5 bases). Trimming stripped 8 bases from V and 5 bases from J, with 15 bases between. CDR1 and CDR2 from the germline V gene are SNHLY and FYNNEI. This CDR3 spans 13 amino acids. DNA of the CDR3: TGTGCCAGCTCCCCGGGCGGGGGGTATGGCTACACCTTC. Its protein product is CASSPGGGYGYTF.

The chain joins TRBV10-2 to TRBJ2-7, with 9 bases aligning to TRBD2. V dropped 4 bases and J dropped 0; count of bases not matched to a gene: 4. In germline, CDR1 is WSHSY, CDR2 SAAADI. CDR3 length equals 15 residues. CDR3 in amino acids: CASSAERGVSYEQYF. CDR3 in DNA: TGCGCCAGCAGTGCGGAGCGGGGGGTCTCCTACGAGCAGTACTTC.